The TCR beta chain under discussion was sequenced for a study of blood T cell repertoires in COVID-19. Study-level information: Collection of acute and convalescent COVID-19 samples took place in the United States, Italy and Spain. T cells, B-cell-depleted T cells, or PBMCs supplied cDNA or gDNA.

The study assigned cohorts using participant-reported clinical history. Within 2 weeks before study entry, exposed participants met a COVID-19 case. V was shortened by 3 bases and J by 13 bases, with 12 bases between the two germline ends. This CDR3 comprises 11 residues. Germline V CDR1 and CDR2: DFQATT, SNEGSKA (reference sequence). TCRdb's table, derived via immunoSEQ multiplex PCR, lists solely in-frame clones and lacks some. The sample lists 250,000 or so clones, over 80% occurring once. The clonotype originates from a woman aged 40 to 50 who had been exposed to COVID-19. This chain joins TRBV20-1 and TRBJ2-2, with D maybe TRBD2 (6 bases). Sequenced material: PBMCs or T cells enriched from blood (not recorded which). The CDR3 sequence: CSASGSEGLFF. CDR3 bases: TGCAGTGCTAGCGGGAGTGAGGGGCTGTTTTTT.